A selection of T cell receptor beta chains follows, all from one sample in a study of shared clonotypes between healthy human individuals. The method was immunoSEQ multiplex PCR; TCRdb's version includes in-frame clones alone and lacks a portion of them. The data contain approximately 600,000 clones, 85% to 95% of them singletons. The sequenced sample was naive CD8+ T cells sorted from blood. Receptors originate from a woman in her twenties or thirties in good health. Each CDR3 is given with its conserved first and last residue. D genes are given only for firm matches. The size field is filled for only some rows; it gives once, few, many or a size class.

clone size,V gene,CDR3 length,D gene,J gene,CDR3 protein,CDR3 DNA
-,TRBV7-7,14,-,TRBJ2-3,CASSLSVRADTQYF,TGTGCCAGCAGCTTATCGGTTAGGGCCGATACGCAGTATTTT
-,TRBV7-9,14,-,TRBJ1-1,CASSPRNVNTEAFF,TGTGCCAGCAGCCCTAGGAACGTGAACACTGAAGCTTTCTTT
once,TRBV19,15,TRBD1,TRBJ2-2,CASSTDREDTGELFF,TGTGCCAGTAGTACGGACAGGGAGGACACCGGGGAGCTGTTTTTT
-,TRBV19,15,TRBD1,TRBJ1-3,CASTPGQSSGNTIYF,TGTGCCAGTACACCGGGACAGAGCTCTGGAAACACCATATATTTT
once,TRBV19,13,-,TRBJ2-7,CASSSGNSYEQYF,TGTGCCAGTAGTAGCGGGAACTCCTACGAGCAGTACTTC
-,TRBV4-1,17,-,TRBJ1-2,CASSQEGALVANYGYTF,TGCGCCAGCAGCCAAGAAGGAGCTCTAGTAGCTAACTATGGCTACACCTTC
-,TRBV29-1,13,TRBD1,TRBJ2-7,CSVDQGTGYEQYF,TGCAGCGTGGACCAGGGGACAGGATACGAGCAGTACTTC
-,TRBV28,13,-,TRBJ1-3,CASSTVSGNTIYF,TGTGCCAGCAGTACGGTCTCTGGAAACACCATATATTTT
-,TRBV2,18,-,TRBJ1-5,CASSVGRGGAQGNQPQHF,TGTGCCAGCAGTGTTGGACGAGGGGGGGCGCAGGGCAATCAGCCCCAGCATTTT
-,TRBV5-1,15,-,TRBJ2-7,CASSLVGWGSREQYF,TGCGCCAGCAGCTTGGTCGGGTGGGGGTCTCGCGAGCAGTACTTC
-,TRBV27,13,-,TRBJ2-5,CASSTGWEETQYF,TGTGCCAGCAGTACAGGGTGGGAGGAGACCCAGTACTTC
-,TRBV4-1,15,-,TRBJ1-1,CASRGAVVGEAEAFF,TGCGCCAGCAGGGGGGCGGTGGTAGGGGAGGCAGAAGCTTTCTTT
-,TRBV6-1,11,-,TRBJ2-2,CAIVGTGELFF,TGTGCCATCGTGGGAACCGGGGAGCTGTTTTTT
-,TRBV10-3,14,TRBD2,TRBJ2-1,CAISESAGANEQFF,TGTGCCATCAGTGAGTCGGCGGGAGCCAATGAGCAGTTCTTC
-,TRBV7-9,14,-,TRBJ1-1,CASSLTGMNTEAFF,TGTGCCAGCAGCCTGACAGGTATGAACACTGAAGCTTTCTTT
-,TRBV9,16,-,TRBJ2-1,CASRPKAGSSYNEQFF,TGTGCCAGCAGACCCAAAGCGGGTAGCTCCTACAATGAGCAGTTCTTC
-,TRBV10-1,13,-,TRBJ2-3,CASKGDSTDTQYF,TGCGCCAGCAAGGGGGACAGCACAGATACGCAGTATTTT
-,TRBV6-5,13,-,TRBJ1-5,CASSSEGNQPQHF,TGTGCCAGCAGTTCGGAAGGGAATCAGCCCCAGCATTTT
-,TRBV2,15,-,TRBJ1-3,CASSESAGTGSTIYF,TGTGCCAGCAGTGAATCGGCAGGCACCGGGAGCACCATATATTTT
once,TRBV21-1,16,-,TRBJ2-1,CASSCVSGRSYNEQFF,TGTGCCAGCAGTTGTGTTAGCGGGAGGTCCTACAATGAGCAGTTCTTC
-,TRBV4-2,16,TRBD2,TRBJ2-3,CASSQDASGIADTQYF,TGTGCCAGCAGCCAAGATGCCAGCGGGATTGCGGATACGCAGTATTTT
-,TRBV28,19,TRBD2,TRBJ2-7,CASSKFYWASGEQPYEQYF,TGTGCCAGCAGTAAGTTCTACTGGGCTAGCGGAGAACAACCCTACGAGCAGTACTTC
-,TRBV27,13,-,TRBJ2-2,CASSSIIGGELFF,TGTGCCAGCAGTTCAATCATTGGCGGGGAGCTGTTTTTT
few,TRBV4-1,14,TRBD1,TRBJ2-7,CASSARQGSYEQYF,TGCGCCAGCAGCGCCCGACAGGGTTCCTACGAGCAGTACTTC
-,TRBV5-1,14,-,TRBJ1-4,CASSPRDPNEKLFF,TGCGCCAGCAGCCCCCGCGACCCTAATGAAAAACTGTTTTTT
-,TRBV11-2,13,-,TRBJ2-7,CASTRDSDYEQYF,TGTGCCAGCACCCGAGACAGTGACTACGAGCAGTACTTC
-,TRBV6-5,13,-,TRBJ1-2,CASSYSNGYGYTF,TGTGCCAGCAGTTACTCGAACGGTTATGGCTACACCTTC
-,TRBV13,16,TRBD2,TRBJ2-3,CASSSITSEDTDTQYF,TGTGCCAGCAGCTCGATTACTAGCGAGGACACAGATACGCAGTATTTT
-,TRBV19,16,TRBD2,TRBJ2-1,CASSPLAGSVFNEQFF,TGTGCCAGTAGCCCACTAGCGGGATCTGTGTTTAATGAGCAGTTCTTC
-,TRBV27,16,TRBD2,TRBJ2-2,CASSSSAGGPAGELFF,TGTGCCAGCAGCAGTTCGGCGGGAGGACCCGCCGGGGAGCTGTTTTTT
once,TRBV6-6,12,-,TRBJ2-1,CATRGTANEQFF,TGTGCCACCCGCGGGACAGCCAATGAGCAGTTCTTC
-,TRBV29-1,14,-,TRBJ1-2,CSVGGRSGNYGYTF,TGCAGCGTTGGTGGGAGATCTGGTAACTATGGCTACACCTTC
-,TRBV14,14,TRBD1,TRBJ1-1,CASSQNGDRPQAFF,TGTGCCAGCAGCCAAAACGGGGACAGGCCCCAAGCTTTCTTT
-,TRBV11-2,16,TRBD2,TRBJ2-1,CASSLASGRTYNEQFF,TGTGCCAGCAGCCTCGCTAGCGGGAGGACCTACAATGAGCAGTTCTTC
-,TRBV27,16,TRBD1,TRBJ2-7,CASSLYPGTDSYEQYF,TGTGCCAGCAGTTTATACCCCGGGACAGACTCCTACGAGCAGTACTTC
-,TRBV4-2,16,TRBD1,TRBJ1-1,CASSQDQGQGNTEAFF,TGTGCCAGCAGCCAAGATCAAGGACAGGGGAACACTGAAGCTTTCTTT
-,TRBV7-8,14,TRBD1,TRBJ2-1,CASSLGQGGHEQFF,TGTGCCAGCAGCCTAGGACAGGGGGGACATGAGCAGTTCTTC